This T cell receptor beta chain was identified during a study of cytomegalovirus exposure and HLA in healthy donors. About the study: Inside one of the first data releases sat roughly 80 million unique TCRs taken from HLA-typed donors. General observations from the study: In a later analysis, compared with equally common non-associated chains, HLA-associated beta chains were more expanded. TRBV6-2, TRBV6-3 and other indistinguishable V segments were excluded.

A note on this clone: Its target is unknown.

CDR3 size: 12 residues. Trimming left V 4 bases short and J 4 bases short, with 8 bases between. CDR1 is SGHRS and CDR2 is YFSETQ in the germline V gene. The study ran its PCR with 60 Vbeta and 13 Jbeta primers. Measured with immunoSEQ multiplex PCR; TCRdb has only the in-frame clones, and not every one. The sample has about 89,000 clones; roughly three quarters are singletons. V and J are TRBV5-1 and TRBJ2-5; unclear D gene. Specimen: PBMCs. This TCR was recovered from a young man in good health and CMV-seronegative. CDR3 in amino acids: CASSDTRETQYF. The CDR3 DNA follows: TGCGCCAGCAGCGACACCCGAGAGACCCAGTACTTC.